The sequence of this TCR beta chain was determined in a study of OX40 agonist ivuxolimab in advanced cancers. Across the whole study: Under the entry rules, prior anti-PD-1, anti-PD-L1 or anti-CTLA-4 therapy was allowed, and about 40% had some.

On this clone: What it recognizes is unknown.

At cycle 4 day 1, cycle 7 day 1, and baseline, blood was sampled. Study-wide findings and caveats: Compared with others, partial responders at 0.1-3.0 mg/kg displayed clonal expansion among the lowest.

TCRdb's copy holds only in-frame clones and misses some; the assay was immunoSEQ multiplex PCR. The table records 45,000 to 60,000 clones, about 89% of them present only once. The sample here was CD4+ or CD8+ T cells sorted from blood, taken in a trial of the OX40 agonist ivuxolimab. The clonotype comes from an adult with an advanced solid tumor such as melanoma, head and neck, liver or kidney cancer.

The CDR3 spells CAISETGRETQYF. CDR3 DNA: TGTGCCATCAGTGAGACAGGGAGGGAGACCCAGTACTTC. This sequence joins TRBV10-3 and TRBJ2-5; D may be TRBD1 or TRBD2 (6 bases each). The CDR3 spans 13 residues. CDR1 and CDR2 from the germline V gene are ENHRY and SYGVKD. Trimming left V 2 bases short and J 5 bases short, with 9 bases between.